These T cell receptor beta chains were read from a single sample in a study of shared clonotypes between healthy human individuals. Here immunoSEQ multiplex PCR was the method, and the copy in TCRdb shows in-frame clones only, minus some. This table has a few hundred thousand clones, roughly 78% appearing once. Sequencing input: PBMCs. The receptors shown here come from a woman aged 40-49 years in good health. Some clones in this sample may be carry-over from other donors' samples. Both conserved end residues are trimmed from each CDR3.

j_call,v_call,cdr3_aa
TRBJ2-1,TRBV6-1,ASPRSAGGYNEQF
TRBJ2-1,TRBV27,ASSSGLHNEQF
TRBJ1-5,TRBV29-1,SVADRFDQPQH
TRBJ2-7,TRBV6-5,ASSRTSYEQY
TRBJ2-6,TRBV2,ASASRDRGLSGANVLT
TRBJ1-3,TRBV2,ASSGRRSGNTIY
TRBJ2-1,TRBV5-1,ASSTDDSYNEQF
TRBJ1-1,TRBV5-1,ASSVDRGMNTEAF
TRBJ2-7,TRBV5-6,ASSLDNSYEQY
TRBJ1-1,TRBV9,ASSGPRDSTLNTEAF
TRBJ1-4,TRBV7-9,ASRSGGPTTNEKLF
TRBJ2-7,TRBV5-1,ASSLASGVLSYEQY
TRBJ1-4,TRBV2,ASNLGQGGEKLF
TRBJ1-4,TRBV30,AWIGTSGEKLF
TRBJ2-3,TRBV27,ASRPHSTDTQY
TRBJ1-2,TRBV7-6,ASSPGQGRGYT
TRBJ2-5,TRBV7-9,ASSFATGRGTQY
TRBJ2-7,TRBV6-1,ASSPQAGKGYEQY
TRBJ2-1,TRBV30,AWKDYDNEQF
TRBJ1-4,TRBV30,AWSRNEKLF
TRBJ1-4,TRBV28,ASSFSGAATNEKLF
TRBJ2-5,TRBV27,ASSLLGTGQWETQY
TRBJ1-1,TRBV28,ASSRGSRTNTEAF
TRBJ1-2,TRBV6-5,ASTQTGSLYT
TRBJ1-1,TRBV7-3,ASSPAGGPLNTEAF
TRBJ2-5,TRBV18,ASSPGLAGGLETQY
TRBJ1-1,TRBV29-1,SVGPQGSAEAF
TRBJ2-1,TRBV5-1,ASSLGLAGGYNEQF
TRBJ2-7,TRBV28,ASAHLTGFHEQY
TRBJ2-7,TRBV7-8,ASSPRLAGGSYEQY
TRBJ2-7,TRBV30,AWSDRDEQY
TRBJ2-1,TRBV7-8,ASSFEVSYNEQF
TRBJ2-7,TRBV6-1,ASSFGGSPYEQY
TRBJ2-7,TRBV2,ATGRGNEQY
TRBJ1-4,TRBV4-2,ASTTPQGHATNEKLF
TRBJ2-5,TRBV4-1,ASSQEEVETQY
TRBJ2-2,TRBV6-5,ASSPNTGVGGELF
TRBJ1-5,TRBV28,ASSPHAGSSNQPQH
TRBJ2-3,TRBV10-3,AISLAGAKSTDTQY
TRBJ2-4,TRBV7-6,ASSLEEGLAIAKNIQY
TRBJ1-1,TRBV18,ASSPGQGWTEAF
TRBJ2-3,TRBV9,ASSVDGRAGTQY
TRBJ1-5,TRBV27,ASSGTGGQPQH
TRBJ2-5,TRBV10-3,AISESQGETQY
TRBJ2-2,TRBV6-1,ASSEAAGELF
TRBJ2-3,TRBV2,ASSDREDTQY
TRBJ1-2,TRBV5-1,ASSLAGTANYGYT
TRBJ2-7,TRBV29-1,SVFGQGASYEQY
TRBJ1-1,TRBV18,ASSPQSAANTEAF
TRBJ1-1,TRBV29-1,SVVPQSNTEAF
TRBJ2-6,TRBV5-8,ASSLDLAGANVLT
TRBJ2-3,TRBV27,ASKGAPTPDTQY